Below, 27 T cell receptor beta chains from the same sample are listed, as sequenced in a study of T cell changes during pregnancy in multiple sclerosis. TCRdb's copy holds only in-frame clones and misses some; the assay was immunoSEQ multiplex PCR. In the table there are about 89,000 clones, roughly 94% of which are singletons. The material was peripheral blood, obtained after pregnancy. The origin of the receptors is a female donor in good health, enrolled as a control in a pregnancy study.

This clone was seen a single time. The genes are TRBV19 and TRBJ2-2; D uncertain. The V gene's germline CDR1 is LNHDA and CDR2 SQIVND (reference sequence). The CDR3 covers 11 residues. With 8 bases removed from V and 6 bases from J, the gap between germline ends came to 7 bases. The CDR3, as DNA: TGTGCCAGTTCCCTCCCCGGGGAGCTGTTTTTT. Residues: CASSLPGELFF.

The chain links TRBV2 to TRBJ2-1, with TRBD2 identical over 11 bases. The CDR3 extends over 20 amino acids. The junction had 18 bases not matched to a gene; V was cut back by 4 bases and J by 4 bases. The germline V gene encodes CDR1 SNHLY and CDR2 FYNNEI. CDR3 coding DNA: TGTGCCAGCAGTGCCCTCCTGACTAGCGGGATAACCCTAGCATACAATGAGCAGTTCTTC. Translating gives CASSALLTSGITLAYNEQFF.

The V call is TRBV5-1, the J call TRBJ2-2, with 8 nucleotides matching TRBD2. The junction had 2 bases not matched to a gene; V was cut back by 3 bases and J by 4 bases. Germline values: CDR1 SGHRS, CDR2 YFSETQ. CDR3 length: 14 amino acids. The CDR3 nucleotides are TGCGCCAGCAGCTCCGGGACTAGCACCGGGGAGCTGTTTTTT. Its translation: CASSSGTSTGELFF.

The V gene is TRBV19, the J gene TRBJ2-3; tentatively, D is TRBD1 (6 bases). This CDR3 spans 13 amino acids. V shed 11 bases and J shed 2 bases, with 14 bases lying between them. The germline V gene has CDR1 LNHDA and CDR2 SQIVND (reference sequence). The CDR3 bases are TGTGCCTCAAGTTGGACAGTCACAGATACGCAGTATTTT. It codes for CASSWTVTDTQYF.

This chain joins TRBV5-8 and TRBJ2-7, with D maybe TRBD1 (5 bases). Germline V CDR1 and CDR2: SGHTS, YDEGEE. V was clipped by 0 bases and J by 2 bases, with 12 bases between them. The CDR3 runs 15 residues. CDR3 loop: CASSLVREPPYEQYF. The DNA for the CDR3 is TGTGCCAGCAGCTTGGTCAGGGAACCTCCCTACGAGCAGTACTTC. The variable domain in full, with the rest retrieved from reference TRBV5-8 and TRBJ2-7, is EAGVTQSPTHLIKTRGQQATLRCSPISGHTSVYWYQQALGLGLQFLLWYDEGEERNRGNFPPRFSGRQFPNYSSELNVNALELEDSALYLCASSLVREPPYEQYFGPGTRLTVT.

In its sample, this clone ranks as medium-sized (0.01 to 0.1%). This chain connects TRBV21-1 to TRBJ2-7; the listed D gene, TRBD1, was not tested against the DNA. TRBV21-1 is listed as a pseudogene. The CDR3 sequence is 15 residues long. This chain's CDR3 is CASGGYRELGYEQYF. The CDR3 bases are TGTGCCAGCGGCGGTTACAGGGAGTTAGGCTACGAGCAGTACTTC.

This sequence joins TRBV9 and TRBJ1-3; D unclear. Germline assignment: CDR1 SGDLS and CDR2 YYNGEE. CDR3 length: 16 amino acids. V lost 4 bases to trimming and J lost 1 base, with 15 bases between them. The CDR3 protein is CASSSRSALSGNTIYF. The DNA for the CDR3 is TGTGCCAGCAGCTCGAGGTCGGCCCTTTCTGGAAACACCATATATTTT.

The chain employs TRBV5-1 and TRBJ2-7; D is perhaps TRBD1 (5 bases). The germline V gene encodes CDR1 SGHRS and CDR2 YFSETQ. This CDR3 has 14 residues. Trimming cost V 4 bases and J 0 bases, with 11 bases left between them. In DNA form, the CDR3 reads TGCGCCAGCAGCCCAGGACACCTCTCCTACGAGCAGTACTTC. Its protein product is CASSPGHLSYEQYF.

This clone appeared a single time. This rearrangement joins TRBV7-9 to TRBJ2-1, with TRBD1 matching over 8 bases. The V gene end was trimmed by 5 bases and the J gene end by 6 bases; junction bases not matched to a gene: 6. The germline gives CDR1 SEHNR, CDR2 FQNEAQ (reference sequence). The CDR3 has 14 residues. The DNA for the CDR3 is TGTGCCAGCAGCCCCCTGACAGGGGCCAATGAGCAGTTCTTC. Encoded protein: CASSPLTGANEQFF. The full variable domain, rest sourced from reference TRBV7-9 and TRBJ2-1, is DTGVSQNPRHKITKRGQNVTFRCDPISEHNRLYWYRQTLGQGPEFLTYFQNEAQLEKSRLLSDRFSAERPKGSFSTLEIQRTEQGDSAMYLCASSPLTGANEQFFGPGTRLTVL.

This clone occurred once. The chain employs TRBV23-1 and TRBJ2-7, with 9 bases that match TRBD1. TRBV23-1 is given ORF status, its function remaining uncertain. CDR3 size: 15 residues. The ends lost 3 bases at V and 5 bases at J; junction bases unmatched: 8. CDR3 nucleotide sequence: TGCGCCAGCAGTCAGCCGGGACAGGGTTTCGACGAGCAGTACTTC. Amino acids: CASSQPGQGFDEQYF.

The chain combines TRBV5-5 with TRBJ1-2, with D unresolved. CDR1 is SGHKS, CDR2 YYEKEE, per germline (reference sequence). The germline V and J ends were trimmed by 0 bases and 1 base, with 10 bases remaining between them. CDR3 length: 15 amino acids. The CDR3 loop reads CASSLVPGNNYGYTF. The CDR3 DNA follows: TGTGCCAGCAGCTTGGTGCCCGGGAATAACTATGGCTACACCTTC.

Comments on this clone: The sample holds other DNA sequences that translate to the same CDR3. CDR3 amino acids: CASSRGQSSYEQYF. For the CDR3, the DNA is TGTGCCAGCAGTCGAGGCCAGAGCTCCTACGAGCAGTACTTC. The J gene is TRBJ2-7, the V gene TRBV16; unclear D gene. CDR1 is KGHSY, CDR2 FQNENV, per germline. CDR3 length: 14 residues. V was trimmed by 6 bases and J by 0 bases, leaving 12 bases between them.

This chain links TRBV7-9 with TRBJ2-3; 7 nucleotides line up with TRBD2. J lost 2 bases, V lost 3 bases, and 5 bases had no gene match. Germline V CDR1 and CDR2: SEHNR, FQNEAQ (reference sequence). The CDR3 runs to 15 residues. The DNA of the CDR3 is TGTGCCAGCAGCTTCAGCGGGGCGGACACAGATACGCAGTATTTT. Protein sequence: CASSFSGADTDTQYF.

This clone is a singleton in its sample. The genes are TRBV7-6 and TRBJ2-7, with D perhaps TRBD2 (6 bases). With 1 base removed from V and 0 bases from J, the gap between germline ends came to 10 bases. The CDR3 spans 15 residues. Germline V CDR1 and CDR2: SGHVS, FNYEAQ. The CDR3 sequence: CASSLEAGSSYEQYF. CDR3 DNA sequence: TGTGCCAGCAGCTTAGAAGCGGGTAGCTCCTACGAGCAGTACTTC.

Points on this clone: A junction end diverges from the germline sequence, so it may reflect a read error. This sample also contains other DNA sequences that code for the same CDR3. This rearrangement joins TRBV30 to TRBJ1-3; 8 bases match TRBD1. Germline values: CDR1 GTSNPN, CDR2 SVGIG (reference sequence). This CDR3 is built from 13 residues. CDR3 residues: CALTTGGGNTIYF. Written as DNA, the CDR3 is TGCGCCTTAACTACAGGGGGAGGAAACACCATATATTTT. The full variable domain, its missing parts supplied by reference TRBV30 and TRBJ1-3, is SQTIHQWPATLVQPVGSPLSLECTVEGTSNPNLYWYRQAAGRGLQLLFYSVGIGQISSEVPQNLSASRPQDRQFILSSKKLLLSDSGFYLCALTTGGGNTIYFGEGSWLTVV.

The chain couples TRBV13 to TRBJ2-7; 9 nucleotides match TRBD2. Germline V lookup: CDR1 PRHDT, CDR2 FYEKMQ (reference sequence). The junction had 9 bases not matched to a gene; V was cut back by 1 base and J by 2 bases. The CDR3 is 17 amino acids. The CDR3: CASSLEALSGSPYEQYF. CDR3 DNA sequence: TGTGCCAGCAGCTTAGAGGCCCTTAGCGGGAGTCCCTACGAGCAGTACTTC.

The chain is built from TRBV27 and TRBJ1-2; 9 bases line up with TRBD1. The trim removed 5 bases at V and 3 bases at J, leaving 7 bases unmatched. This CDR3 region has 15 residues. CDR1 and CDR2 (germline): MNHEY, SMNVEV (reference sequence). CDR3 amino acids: CASSPWTGVDYGYTF. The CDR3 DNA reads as TGTGCCAGCAGTCCTTGGACAGGGGTGGACTATGGCTACACCTTC.

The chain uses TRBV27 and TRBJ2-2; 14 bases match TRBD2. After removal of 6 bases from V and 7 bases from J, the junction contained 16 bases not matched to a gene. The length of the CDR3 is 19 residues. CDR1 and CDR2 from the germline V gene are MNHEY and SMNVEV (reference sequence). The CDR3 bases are TGTGCCAGCAGAGCGGGACTAGCGGGGGCCCCCGTTGGGAGCGGGGAGCTGTTTTTT. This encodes CASRAGLAGAPVGSGELFF.

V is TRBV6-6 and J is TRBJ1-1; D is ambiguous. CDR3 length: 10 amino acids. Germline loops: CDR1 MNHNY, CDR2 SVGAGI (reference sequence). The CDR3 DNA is TGTGCTTCCCTGGAGATACGAGCTTTCTTT. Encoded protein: CASLEIRAFF.

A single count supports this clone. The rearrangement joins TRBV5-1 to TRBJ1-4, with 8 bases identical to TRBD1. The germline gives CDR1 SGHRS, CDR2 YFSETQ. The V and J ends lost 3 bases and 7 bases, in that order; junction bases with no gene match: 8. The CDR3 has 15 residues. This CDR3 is CASSWRQGIGEKLFF. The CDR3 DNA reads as TGCGCCAGCAGCTGGCGACAGGGGATAGGTGAAAAACTGTTTTTT.

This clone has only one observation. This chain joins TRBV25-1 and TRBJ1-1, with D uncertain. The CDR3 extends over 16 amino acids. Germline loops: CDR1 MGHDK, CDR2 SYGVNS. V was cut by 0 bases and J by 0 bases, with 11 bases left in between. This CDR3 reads CASSEYRRTVNTEAFF. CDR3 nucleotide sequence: TGTGCCAGCAGTGAATATAGGAGGACGGTGAACACTGAAGCTTTCTTT.

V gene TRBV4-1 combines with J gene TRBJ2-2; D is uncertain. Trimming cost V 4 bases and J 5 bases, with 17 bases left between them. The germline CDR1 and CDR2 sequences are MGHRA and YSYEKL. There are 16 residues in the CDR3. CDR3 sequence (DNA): TGCGCCAGCAGCCCACCCGGAGCTATAGGAACCGGGGAGCTGTTTTTT. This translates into CASSPPGAIGTGELFF.

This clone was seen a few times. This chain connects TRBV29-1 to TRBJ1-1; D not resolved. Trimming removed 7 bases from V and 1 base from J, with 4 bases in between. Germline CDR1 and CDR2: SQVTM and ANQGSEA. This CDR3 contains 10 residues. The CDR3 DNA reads TGCAGCGCCCAGAACACTGAAGCTTTCTTT. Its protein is CSAQNTEAFF.

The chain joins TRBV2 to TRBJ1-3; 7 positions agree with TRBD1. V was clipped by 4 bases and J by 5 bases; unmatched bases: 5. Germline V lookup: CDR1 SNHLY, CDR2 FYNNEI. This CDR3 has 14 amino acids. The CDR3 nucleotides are TGTGCCAGCAGTGGTACAGGGGCCAGAAACACCATATATTTT. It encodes CASSGTGARNTIYF.

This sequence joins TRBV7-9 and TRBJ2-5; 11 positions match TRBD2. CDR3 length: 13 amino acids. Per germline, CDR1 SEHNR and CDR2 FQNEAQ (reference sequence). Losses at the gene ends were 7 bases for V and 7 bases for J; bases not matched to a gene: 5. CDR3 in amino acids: CASKGSGGGTQYF. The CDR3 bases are TGTGCCAGCAAGGGTAGCGGGGGGGGGACCCAGTACTTC.

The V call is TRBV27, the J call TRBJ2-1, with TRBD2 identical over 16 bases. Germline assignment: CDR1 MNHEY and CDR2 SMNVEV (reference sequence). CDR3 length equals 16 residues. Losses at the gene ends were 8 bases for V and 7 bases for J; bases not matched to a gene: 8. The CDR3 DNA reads TGTGCCAGCGGCTGGGGACTAGCGGGGGGGCTGAATGAGCAGTTCTTC. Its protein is CASGWGLAGGLNEQFF.

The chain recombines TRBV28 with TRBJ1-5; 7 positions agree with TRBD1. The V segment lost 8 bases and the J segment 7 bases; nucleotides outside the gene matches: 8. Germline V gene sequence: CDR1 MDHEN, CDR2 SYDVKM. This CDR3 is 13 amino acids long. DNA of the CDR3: TGTGCCAGCTCTTACGGGACAGTCCAGCCCCAGCATTTT. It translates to CASSYGTVQPQHF.